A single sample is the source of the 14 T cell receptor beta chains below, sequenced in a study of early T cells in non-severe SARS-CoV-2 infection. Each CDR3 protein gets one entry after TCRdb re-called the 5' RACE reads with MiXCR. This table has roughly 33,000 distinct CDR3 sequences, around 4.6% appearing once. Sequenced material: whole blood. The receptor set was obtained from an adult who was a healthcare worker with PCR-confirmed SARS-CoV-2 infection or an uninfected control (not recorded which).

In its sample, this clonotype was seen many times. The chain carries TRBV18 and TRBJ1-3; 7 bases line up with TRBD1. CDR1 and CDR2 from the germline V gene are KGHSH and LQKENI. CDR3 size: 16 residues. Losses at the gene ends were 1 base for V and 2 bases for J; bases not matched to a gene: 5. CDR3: CASSPRGDRAGNTIYF. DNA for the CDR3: TGTGCCAGCTCACCACGGGGAGACAGGGCTGGAAACACCATATATTTT.

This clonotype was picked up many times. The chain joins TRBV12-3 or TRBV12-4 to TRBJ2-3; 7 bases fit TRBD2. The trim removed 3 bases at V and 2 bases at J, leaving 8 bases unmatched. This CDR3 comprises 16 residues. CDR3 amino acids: CASSFSGGGDTDTQYF. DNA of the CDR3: TGTGCCAGCAGTTTTTCGGGCGGGGGAGACACAGATACGCAGTATTTT.

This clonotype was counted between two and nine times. CDR3 nucleotide sequence: TGTGCTAGTGCCCCAGACAGGGCGAATTCACCCCTCCACTTT. Its protein product is CASAPDRANSPLHF. The chain recombines TRBV12-5 with TRBJ1-6; 7 bases are a match to TRBD1. The CDR3 sequence is 14 residues long. J lost 7 bases, V lost 7 bases, and 7 bases had no gene match. Germline values: CDR1 LGHNT, CDR2 FRNRAP.

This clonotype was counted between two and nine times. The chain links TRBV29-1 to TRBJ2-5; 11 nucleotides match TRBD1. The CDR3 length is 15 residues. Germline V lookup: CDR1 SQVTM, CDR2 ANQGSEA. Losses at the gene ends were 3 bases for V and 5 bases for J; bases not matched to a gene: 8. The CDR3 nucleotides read TGCAGCGTTGATCACAGGGACAGGGGGTCGGAGACCCAGTACTTC. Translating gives CSVDHRDRGSETQYF.

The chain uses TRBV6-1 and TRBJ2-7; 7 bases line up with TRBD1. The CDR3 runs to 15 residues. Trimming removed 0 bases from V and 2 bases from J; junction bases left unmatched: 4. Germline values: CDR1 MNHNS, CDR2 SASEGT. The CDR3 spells CASSEAYGTAYEQYF. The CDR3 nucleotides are TGTGCCAGCAGTGAAGCCTACGGGACAGCCTACGAGCAGTACTTC.

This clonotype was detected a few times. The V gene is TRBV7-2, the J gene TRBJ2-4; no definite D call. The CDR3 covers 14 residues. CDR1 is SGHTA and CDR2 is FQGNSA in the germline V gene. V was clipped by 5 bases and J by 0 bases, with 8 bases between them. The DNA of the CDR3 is TGTGCCAGCAGCCCAACGGGAGCCAAAAACATTCAGTACTTC. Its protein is CASSPTGAKNIQYF. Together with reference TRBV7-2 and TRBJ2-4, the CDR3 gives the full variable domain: GAGVSQSPSNKVTEKGKDVELRCDPISGHTALYWYRQSLGQGLEFLIYFQGNSAPDKSGLPSDRFSAERTGGSVSTLTIQRTQQEDSAVYLCASSPTGAKNIQYFGAGTRLSVL.

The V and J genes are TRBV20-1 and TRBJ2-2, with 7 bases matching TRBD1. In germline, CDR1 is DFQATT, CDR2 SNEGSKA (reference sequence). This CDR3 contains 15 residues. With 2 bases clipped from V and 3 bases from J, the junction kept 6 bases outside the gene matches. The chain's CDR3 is CSARRGGQDTGELFF. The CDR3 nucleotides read TGCAGTGCTAGAAGAGGGGGCCAAGACACCGGGGAGCTGTTTTTT.

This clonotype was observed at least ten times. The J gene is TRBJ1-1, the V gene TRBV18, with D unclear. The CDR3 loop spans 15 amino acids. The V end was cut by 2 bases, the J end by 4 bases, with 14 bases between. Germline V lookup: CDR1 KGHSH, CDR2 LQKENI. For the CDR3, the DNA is TGTGCCAGCTCACCATCGGCTGGGGAGGTCACTGAAGCTTTCTTT. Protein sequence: CASSPSAGEVTEAFF.

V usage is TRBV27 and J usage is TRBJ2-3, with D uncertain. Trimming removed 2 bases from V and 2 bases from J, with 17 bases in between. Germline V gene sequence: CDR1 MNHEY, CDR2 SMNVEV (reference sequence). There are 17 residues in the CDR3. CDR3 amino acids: CASSLAVRAMPTDTQYF. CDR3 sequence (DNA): TGTGCCAGCAGTTTAGCGGTAAGGGCGATGCCCACAGATACGCAGTATTTT.

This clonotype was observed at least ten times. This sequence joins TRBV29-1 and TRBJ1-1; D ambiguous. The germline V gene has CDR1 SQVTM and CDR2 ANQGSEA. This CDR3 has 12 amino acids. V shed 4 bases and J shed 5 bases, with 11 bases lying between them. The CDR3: CSVAGSGTEAFF. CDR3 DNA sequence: TGCAGCGTTGCGGGGTCGGGGACTGAAGCTTTCTTT.

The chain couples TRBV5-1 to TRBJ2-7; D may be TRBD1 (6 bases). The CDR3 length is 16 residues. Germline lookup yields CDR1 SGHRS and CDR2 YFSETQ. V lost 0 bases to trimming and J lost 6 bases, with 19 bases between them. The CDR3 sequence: CASSLVRAGEWGEQYF. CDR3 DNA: TGCGCCAGCAGCTTGGTAAGGGCAGGGGAATGGGGCGAGCAGTACTTC.

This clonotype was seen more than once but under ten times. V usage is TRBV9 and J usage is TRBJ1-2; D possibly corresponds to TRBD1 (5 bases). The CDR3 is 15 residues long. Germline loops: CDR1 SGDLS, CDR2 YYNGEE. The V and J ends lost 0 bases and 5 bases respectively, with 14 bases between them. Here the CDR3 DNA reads TGTGCCAGCAGCGTAGCGAACAGGCTTTTATATGGCTACACCTTC. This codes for CASSVANRLLYGYTF.

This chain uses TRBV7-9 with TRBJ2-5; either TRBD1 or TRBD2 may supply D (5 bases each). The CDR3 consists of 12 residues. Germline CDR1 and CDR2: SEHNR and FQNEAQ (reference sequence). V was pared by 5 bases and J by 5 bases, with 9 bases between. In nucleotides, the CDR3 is TGTGCCAGCAGCCTGGGGGAGGAGACCCAGTACTTC. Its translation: CASSLGEETQYF.

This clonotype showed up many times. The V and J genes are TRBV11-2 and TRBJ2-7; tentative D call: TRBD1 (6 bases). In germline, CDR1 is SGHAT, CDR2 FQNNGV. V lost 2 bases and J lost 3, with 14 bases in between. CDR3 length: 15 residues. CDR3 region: CASSLRPDSYYEQYF. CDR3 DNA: TGTGCCAGCAGCTTAAGGCCGGACAGCTACTACGAGCAGTACTTC.